A single T cell receptor (beta chain) is shown here with its context. Its antigen is currently unknown. TCR beta CDR3 sequences were amplified from RNA transcripts. First-round RT-PCR of the TCR CDR3 relied on the HTBI primer set. One entry per CDR3 protein, called by TCRdb with MiXCR from the multiplex PCR reads. Of about 290,000 distinct CDR3 sequences listed, approximately 15% are singletons. No ophthalmopathy progression within 18 months constituted stable Graves' hyperthyroidism. Recently diagnosed hyperthyroidism of less than 2 months' duration affected patients aged 18 to 65. This entry is derived from a study of T cells in Graves' hyperthyroidism and ophthalmopathy. Per germline, CDR1 LGHDT and CDR2 YNNKEL (reference sequence). There are 14 residues in the CDR3. V dropped 4 bases and J dropped 7 bases, with 17 bases sitting between them. General study points: Most thyroid clonotypes with frequency above 0.001 were detected in blood.

Sequenced input: blood. This receptor was obtained from a man younger than 45 with Graves' hyperthyroidism. The chain joins TRBV3-1 to TRBJ2-7; D is perhaps TRBD2 (6 bases). CDR3 sequence reads: CASSRSGRDGEQYF. CDR3 DNA: TGTGCCAGCAGCCGTAGCGGAAGGGACGGGGAGCAGTACTTC.